Following are 2 T cell receptor beta chains from one sample sequenced in a study of beta chain features in type 1 diabetes. Notes on the study in general: People with Type 1 diabetes carried modestly yet significantly shorter TCRB CDR3s in all four CD4+ subsets.

What these receptors recognize is not known. Sequenced material consisted of expressed TCRB transcripts (all of the isolated RNA was reverse transcribed). Produced via immunoSEQ multiplex PCR; TCRdb's table is partial and in-frame only. The table shows about 740,000 clones, with around 15% occurring only once. The sample was naive CD4+ T cells from blood. The receptors here all came from a man aged 18 to 29 with type 1 diabetes.

The chain is built from TRBV5-1 and TRBJ2-2; 7 nucleotides agree with TRBD2. The CDR3 covers 14 residues. Trimming took 5 bases from V and 5 from J; bases not matched to a gene: 6. Germline CDR1 and CDR2: SGHRS and YFSETQ. The CDR3: CASSTAGSTGELFF. The CDR3 DNA reads as TGCGCCAGCAGTACAGCGGGGTCTACCGGGGAGCTGTTTTTT.

This clone was picked up a small number of times. This rearrangement joins TRBV5-4 to TRBJ1-5; 7 nucleotides match TRBD1. From germline, CDR1 is SGHNT and CDR2 YYREEE (reference sequence). The CDR3 loop spans 14 amino acids. J lost 5 bases, V lost 4 bases, and 6 bases had no gene match. Here the CDR3 DNA reads TGTGCCAGCAGCCTACAGGGGATCGATCAGCCCCAGCATTTT. As protein: CASSLQGIDQPQHF.